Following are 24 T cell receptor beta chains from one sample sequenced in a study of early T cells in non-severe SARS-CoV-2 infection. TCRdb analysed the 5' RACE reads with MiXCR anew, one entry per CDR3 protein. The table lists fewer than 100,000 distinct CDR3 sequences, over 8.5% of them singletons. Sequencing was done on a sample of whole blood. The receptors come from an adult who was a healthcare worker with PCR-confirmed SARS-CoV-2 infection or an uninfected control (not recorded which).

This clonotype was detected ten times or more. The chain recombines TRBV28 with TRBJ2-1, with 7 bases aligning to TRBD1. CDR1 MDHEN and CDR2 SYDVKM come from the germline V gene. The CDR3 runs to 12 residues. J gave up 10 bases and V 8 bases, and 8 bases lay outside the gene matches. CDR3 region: CASGDRDGEQFF. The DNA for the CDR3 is TGTGCCAGCGGTGACAGGGATGGCGAGCAGTTCTTC.

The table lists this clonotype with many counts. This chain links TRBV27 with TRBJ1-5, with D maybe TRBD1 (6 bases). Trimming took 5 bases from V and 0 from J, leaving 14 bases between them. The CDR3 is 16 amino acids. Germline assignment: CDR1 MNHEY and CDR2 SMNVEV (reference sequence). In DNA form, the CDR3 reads TGTGCCAGCAGTGTTAACAGGGCCACTAGCAATCAGCCCCAGCATTTT. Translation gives CASSVNRATSNQPQHF.

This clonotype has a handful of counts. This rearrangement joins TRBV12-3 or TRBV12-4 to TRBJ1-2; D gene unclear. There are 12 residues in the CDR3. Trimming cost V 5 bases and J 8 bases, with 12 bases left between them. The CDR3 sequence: CASSPLTGGYTF. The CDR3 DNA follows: TGTGCCAGCAGTCCTCTGACTGGGGGCTACACCTTC.

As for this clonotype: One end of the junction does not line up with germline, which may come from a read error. CDR3 nucleotides: TGCGCCAGCAGCCTCCATACGATTAATGAAAAACTGTTTTTT. This codes for CASSLHTINEKLFF. This rearrangement joins TRBV28 to TRBJ1-4; D is undetermined. CDR3 length equals 14 residues. Germline CDR1 is MDHEN and CDR2 is SYDVKM.

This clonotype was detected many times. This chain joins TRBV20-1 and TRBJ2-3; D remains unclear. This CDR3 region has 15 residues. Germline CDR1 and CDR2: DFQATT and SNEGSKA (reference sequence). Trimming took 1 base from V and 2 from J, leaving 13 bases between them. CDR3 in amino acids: CSARVVPYATDTQYF. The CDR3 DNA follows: TGCAGTGCTAGAGTAGTCCCCTACGCCACAGATACGCAGTATTTT.

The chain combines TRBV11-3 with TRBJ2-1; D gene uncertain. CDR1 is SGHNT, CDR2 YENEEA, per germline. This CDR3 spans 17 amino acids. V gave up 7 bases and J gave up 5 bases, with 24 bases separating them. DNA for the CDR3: TGTGCCAGCAACCAGTGTGGGCCCTGCGGACCCAACAATGAGCAGTTCTTC. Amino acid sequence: CASNQCGPCGPNNEQFF.

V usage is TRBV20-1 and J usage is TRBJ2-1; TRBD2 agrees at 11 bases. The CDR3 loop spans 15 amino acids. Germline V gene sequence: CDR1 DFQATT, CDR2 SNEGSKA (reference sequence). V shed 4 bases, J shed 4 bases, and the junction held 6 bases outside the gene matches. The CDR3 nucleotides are TGCAGTGCTAATAGCGGGAGGGCCCTGTACAATGAGCAGTTCTTC. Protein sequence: CSANSGRALYNEQFF.

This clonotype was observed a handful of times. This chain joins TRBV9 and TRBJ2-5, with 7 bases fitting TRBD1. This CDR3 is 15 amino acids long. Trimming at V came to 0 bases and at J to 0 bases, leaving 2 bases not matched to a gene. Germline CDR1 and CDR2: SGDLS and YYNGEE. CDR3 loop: CASSVAGTDQETQYF. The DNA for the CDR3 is TGTGCCAGCAGCGTAGCGGGGACAGACCAAGAGACCCAGTACTTC.

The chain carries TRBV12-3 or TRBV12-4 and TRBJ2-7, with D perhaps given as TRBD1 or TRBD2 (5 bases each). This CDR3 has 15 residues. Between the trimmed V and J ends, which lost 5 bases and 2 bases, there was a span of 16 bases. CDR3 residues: CASSRDGSRTYEQYF. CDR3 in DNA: TGTGCCAGCAGTCGGGACGGAAGCAGGACCTACGAGCAGTACTTC.

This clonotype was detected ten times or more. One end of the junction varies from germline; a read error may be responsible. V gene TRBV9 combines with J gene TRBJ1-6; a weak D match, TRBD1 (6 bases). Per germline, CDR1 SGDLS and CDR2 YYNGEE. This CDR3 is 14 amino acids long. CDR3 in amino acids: CASSVDRVGSPLHF. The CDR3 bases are TGTGCCAGCAGCGTAGACAGGGTTGGTTCACCCCTCCATTTT.

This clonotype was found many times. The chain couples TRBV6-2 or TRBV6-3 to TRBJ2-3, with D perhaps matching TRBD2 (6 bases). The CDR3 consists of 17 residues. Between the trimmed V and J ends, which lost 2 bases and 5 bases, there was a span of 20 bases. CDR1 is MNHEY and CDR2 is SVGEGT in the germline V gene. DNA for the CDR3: TGTGCCAGCAGTTACGCTGGGCAGCGGGTAATCGGAGATACGCAGTATTTT. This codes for CASSYAGQRVIGDTQYF.

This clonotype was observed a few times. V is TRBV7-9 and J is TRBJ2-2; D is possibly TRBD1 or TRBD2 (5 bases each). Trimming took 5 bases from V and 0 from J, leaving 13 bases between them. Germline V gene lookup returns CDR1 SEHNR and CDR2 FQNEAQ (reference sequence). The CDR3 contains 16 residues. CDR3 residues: CASSNPGTANTGELFF. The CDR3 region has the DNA TGTGCCAGCAGCAATCCCGGGACGGCGAACACCGGGGAGCTGTTTTTT.

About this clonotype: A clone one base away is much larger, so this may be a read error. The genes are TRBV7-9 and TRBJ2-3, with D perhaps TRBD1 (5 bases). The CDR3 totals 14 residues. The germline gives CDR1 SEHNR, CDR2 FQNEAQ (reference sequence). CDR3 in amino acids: CTSSLGASTDTQYF. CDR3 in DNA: TGTACCAGCAGCTTAGGGGCCAGCACAGATACGCAGTATTTT.

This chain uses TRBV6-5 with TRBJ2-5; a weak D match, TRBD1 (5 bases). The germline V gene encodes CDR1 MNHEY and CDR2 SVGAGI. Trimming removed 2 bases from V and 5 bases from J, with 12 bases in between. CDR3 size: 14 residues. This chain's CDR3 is CASSYTSGLETQYF. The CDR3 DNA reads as TGTGCCAGCAGTTACACGTCAGGGTTGGAGACCCAGTACTTC.

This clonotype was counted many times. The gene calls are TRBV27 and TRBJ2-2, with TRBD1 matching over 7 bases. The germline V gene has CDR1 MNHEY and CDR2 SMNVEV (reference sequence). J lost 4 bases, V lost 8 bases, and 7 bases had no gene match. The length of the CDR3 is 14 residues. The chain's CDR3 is CASFRAGGTGELFF. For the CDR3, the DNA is TGTGCCAGCTTCCGGGCAGGGGGCACCGGGGAGCTGTTTTTT.

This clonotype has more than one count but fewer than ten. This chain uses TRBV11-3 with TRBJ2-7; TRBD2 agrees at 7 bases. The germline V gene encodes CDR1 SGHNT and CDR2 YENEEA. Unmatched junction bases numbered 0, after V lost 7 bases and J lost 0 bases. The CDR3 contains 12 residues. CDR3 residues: CASTGGSYEQYF. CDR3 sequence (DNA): TGTGCCAGCACGGGGGGCTCCTACGAGCAGTACTTC.

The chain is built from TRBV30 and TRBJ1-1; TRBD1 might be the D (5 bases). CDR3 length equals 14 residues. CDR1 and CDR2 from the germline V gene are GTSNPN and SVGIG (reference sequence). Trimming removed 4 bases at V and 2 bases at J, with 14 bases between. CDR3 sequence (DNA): TGTGCCTGGAACGCAGGGCTATCAAACACTGAAGCTTTCTTT. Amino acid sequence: CAWNAGLSNTEAFF.

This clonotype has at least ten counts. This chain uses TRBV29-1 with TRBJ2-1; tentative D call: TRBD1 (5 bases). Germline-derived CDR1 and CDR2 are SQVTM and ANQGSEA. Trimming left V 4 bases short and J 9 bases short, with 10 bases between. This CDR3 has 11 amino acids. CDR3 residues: CSVVGRVEQFF. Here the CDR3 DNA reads TGCAGCGTTGTAGGCAGGGTTGAGCAGTTCTTC.

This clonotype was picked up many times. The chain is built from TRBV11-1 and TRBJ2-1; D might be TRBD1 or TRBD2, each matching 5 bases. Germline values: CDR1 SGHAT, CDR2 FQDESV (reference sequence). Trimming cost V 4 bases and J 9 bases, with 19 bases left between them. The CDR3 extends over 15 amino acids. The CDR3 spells CASSSGPVNRGEQFF. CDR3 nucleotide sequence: TGTGCCAGCAGCTCGGGGCCCGTTAATCGGGGTGAGCAGTTCTTC. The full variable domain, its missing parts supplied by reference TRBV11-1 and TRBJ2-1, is EAEVAQSPRYKITEKSQAVAFWCDPISGHATLYWYRQILGQGPELLVQFQDESVVDDSQLPKDRFSAERLKGVDSTLKIQPAELGDSAMYLCASSSGPVNRGEQFFGPGTRLTVL.

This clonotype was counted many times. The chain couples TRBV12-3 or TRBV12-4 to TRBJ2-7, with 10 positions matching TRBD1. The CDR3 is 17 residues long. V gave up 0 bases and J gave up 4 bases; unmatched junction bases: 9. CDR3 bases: TGTGCCAGCAGTTTAGCCCCGCTGGGACAGGGGCAGTACGAGCAGTACTTC. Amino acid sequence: CASSLAPLGQGQYEQYF.

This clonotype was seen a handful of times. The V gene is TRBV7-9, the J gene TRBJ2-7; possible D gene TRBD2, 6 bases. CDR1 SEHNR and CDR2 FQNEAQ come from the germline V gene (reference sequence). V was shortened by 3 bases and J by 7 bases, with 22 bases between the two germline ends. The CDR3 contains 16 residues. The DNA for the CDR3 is TGTGCCAGCAGCTTGCGGACCGGGCCTGGGGGAGGAGAGCAGTACTTC. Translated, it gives CASSLRTGPGGGEQYF.

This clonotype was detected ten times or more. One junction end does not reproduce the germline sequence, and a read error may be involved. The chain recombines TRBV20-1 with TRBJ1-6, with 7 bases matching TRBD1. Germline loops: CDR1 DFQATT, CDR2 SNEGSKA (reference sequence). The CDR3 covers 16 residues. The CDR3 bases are TGCAGTGCTCGAGAGACAGGGAGCTCCTATAATTCACCCCTCCACTTT. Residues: CSARETGSSYNSPLHF.

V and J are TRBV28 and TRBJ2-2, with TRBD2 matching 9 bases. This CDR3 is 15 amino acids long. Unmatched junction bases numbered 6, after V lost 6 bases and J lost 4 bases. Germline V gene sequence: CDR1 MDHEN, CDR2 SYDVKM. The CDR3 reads CASRSGTSLTGELFF. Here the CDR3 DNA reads TGTGCCAGCAGGTCCGGGACTAGCCTCACCGGGGAGCTGTTTTTT.

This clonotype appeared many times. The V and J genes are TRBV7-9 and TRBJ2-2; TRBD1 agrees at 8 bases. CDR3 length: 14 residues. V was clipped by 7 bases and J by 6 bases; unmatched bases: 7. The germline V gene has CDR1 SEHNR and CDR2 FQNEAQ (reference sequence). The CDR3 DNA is TGTGCCAGCACCCCAGGGGGCGTCGCCGGGGAGCTGTTTTTT. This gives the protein CASTPGGVAGELFF.